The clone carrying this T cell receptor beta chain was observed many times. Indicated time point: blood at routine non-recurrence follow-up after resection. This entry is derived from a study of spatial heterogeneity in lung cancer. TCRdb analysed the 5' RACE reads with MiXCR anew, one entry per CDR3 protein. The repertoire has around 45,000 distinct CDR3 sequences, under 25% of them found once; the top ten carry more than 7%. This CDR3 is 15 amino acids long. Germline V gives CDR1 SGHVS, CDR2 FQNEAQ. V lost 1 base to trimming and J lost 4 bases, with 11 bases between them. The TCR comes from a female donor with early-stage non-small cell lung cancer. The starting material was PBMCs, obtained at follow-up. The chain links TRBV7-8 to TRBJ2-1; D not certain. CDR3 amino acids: CASSLVGGLYNEQFF. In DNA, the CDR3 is TGTGCCAGCAGCTTAGTGGGCGGCTTATACAATGAGCAGTTCTTC.